The clone carrying this T cell receptor beta chain was seen more than once but under ten times. The antigen is unknown. This sample was taken from a study of early T cells in non-severe SARS-CoV-2 infection. For the study at large: Unsorted whole blood bulk RNA was sequenced, with unpaired chains.

The germline V gene has CDR1 ENHRY and CDR2 SYGVKD. This CDR3 is 14 amino acids long. J was trimmed by 1 base and V by 4 bases; bases with no gene match: 4. Individual cDNA molecules carried attached unique molecular identifiers. TCRdb redid the calling of the 5' RACE reads with MiXCR, one entry per CDR3 protein. The repertoire holds tens of thousands of distinct CDR3 sequences, with under 10% as singletons. Notes on the study in general: Anti-spike CD8 specificities were favored by VDJdb matching, whose results missed private and CD4 specificities.

The TCR originated in an adult who was a healthcare worker with PCR-confirmed SARS-CoV-2 infection or an uninfected control (not recorded which). The rearrangement uses TRBV10-3 and TRBJ2-7, with 7 bases aligning to TRBD1. Material for sequencing was whole blood. The CDR3 DNA follows: TGTGCCATCAGTGCCCAGGGGGTTTCCTACGAGCAGTACTTC. Translation gives CAISAQGVSYEQYF.